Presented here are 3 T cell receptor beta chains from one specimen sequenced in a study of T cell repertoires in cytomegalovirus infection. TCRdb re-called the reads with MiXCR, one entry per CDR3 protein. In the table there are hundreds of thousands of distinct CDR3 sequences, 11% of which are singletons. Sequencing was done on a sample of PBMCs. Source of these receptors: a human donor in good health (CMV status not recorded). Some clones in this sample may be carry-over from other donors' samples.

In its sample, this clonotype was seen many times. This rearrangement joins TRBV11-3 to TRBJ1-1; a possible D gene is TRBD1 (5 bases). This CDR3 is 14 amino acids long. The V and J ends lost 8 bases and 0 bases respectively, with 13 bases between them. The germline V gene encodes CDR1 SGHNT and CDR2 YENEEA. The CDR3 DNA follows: TGTGCCAGCGCCCGGGGGGGGATGAACACTGAAGCTTTCTTT. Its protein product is CASARGGMNTEAFF.

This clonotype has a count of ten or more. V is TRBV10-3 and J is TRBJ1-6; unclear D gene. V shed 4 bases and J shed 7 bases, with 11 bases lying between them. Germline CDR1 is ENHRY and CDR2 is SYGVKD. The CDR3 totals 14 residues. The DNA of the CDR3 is TGTGCCATCAGTGGTATGGGTGGAAATTCACCCCTCCACTTT. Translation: CAISGMGGNSPLHF.

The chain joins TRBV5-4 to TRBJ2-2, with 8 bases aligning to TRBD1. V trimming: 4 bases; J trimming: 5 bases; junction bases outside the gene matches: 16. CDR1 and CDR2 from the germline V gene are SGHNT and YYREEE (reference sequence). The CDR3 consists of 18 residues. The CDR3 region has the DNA TGTGCCAGCAGCCCCCGAATACGGACAGGGTCGGGGACCGGGGAGCTGTTTTTT. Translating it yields CASSPRIRTGSGTGELFF.